The T cell receptor beta chain under discussion was sequenced for a study of spatial heterogeneity in lung cancer. Study context: Beta-chain sequences consistently outnumbered alpha-chain sequences in detection.

This clonotype was recorded many times. Individual TCR cDNA molecules each bore their own unique molecular identifier. TCRdb re-derived calls from the 5' RACE reads in MiXCR, one entry per CDR3 protein. There are around 5,000 distinct CDR3 sequences in the sample; around 3.1% occur only once, and around 24% lies in the top ten. CDR1 is SNHLY, CDR2 FYNNEI, per germline. The CDR3 is 14 residues long. V lost 6 bases, J lost 3 bases, and 5 bases stayed unmatched. Time point in this sample: sample taken at primary tumor resection. Unsorted tumor, nontumor lung tissue or cryopreserved PBMC supplied the whole RNA.

The source is a male donor with early-stage non-small cell lung cancer. The source was normal lung tissue next to the tumor, collected at surgery. The chain has TRBV2 and TRBJ2-3; 8 bases agree with TRBD2. The CDR3 DNA is TGTGCCAGCAGGCGCGGCGGGGGGACAGATACGCAGTATTTT. Residues: CASRRGGGTDTQYF.